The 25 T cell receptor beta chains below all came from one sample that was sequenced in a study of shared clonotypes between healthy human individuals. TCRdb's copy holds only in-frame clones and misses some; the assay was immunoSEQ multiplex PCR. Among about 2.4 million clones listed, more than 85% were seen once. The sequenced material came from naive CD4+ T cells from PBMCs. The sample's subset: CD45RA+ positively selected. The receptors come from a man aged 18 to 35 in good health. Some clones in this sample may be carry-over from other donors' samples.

The CDR3 DNA reads TGTGCCAGCTCACCATCCGGGTATCAGCCCCAGCATTTT. It encodes CASSPSGYQPQHF. The J gene is TRBJ1-5, the V gene TRBV18; D gene uncertain. The germline CDR1 and CDR2 sequences are KGHSH and LQKENI. The CDR3 length is 13 residues. Trimming took off 2 bases at V and 5 bases at J, with 7 bases between the two ends.

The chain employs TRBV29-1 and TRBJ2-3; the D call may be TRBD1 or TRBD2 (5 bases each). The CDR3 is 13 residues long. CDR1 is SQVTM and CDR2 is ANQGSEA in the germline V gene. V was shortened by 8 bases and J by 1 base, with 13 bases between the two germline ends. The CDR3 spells CSSSRGGTDTQYF. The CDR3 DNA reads TGCAGCTCGTCGAGGGGCGGCACAGATACGCAGTATTTT.

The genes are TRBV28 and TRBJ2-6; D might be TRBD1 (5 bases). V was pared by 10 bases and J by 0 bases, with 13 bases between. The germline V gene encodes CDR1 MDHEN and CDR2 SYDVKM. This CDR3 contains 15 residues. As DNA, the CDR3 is TGTGCCACCCTGACAGCCCCCTCTGGGGCCAACGTCCTGACTTTC. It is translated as CATLTAPSGANVLTF.

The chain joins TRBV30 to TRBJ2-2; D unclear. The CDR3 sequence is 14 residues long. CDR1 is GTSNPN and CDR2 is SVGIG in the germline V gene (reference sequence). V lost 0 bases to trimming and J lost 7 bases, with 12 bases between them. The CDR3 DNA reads TGTGCCTGGAGTGTCTCCCGGTACGGCGGGGAGCTGTTTTTT. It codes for CAWSVSRYGGELFF.

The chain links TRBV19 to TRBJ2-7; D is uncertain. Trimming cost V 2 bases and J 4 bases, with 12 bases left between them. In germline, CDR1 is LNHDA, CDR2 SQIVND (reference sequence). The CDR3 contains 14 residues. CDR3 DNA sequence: TGTGCCAGTAGTATATCCCCCCAAGGATACGAGCAGTACTTC. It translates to CASSISPQGYEQYF.

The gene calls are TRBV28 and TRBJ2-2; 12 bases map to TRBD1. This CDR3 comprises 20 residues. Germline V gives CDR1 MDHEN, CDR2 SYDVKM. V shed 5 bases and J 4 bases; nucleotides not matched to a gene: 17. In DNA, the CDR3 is TGTGCCAGCAGTATACTATACGGGACAGGGGGCTATAGGGCCACCGGGGAGCTGTTTTTT. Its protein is CASSILYGTGGYRATGELFF.

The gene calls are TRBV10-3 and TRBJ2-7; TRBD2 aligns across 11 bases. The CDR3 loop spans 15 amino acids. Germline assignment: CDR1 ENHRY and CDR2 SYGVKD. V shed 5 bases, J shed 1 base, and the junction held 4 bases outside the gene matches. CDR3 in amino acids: CAISKTSGTSYEQYF. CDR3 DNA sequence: TGTGCCATCAGTAAGACTAGCGGGACGTCCTACGAGCAGTACTTC.

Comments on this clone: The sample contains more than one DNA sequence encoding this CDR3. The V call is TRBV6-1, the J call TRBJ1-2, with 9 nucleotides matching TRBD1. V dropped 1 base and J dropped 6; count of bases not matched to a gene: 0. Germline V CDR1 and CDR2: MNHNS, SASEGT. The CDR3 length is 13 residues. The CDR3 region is CASSEGTGDGYTF. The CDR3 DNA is TGTGCCAGCAGTGAAGGGACAGGGGATGGCTACACCTTC.

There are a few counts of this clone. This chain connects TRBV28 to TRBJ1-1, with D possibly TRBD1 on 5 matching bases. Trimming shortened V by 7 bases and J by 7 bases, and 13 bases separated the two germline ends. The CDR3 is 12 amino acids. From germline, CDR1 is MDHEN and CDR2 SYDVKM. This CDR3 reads CASTPGEGEAFF. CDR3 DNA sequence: TGTGCCAGCACCCCGGGGGAAGGTGAAGCTTTCTTT.

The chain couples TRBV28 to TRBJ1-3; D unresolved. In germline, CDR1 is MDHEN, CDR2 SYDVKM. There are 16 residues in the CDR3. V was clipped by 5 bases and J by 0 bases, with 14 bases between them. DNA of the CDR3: TGTGCCAGCAGTGCACCGGGCGCTAACTCTGGAAACACCATATATTTT. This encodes CASSAPGANSGNTIYF.

This chain's CDR3 is CASSEEQGAYGYTF. In nucleotides, the CDR3 is TGTGCCAGCAGTGAAGAACAGGGGGCTTATGGCTACACCTTC. The chain uses TRBV6-1 and TRBJ1-2; 9 bases are shared with TRBD1. From germline, CDR1 is MNHNS and CDR2 SASEGT. Trimming at V came to 1 base and at J to 5 bases, leaving 2 bases not matched to a gene. CDR3 length equals 14 residues.

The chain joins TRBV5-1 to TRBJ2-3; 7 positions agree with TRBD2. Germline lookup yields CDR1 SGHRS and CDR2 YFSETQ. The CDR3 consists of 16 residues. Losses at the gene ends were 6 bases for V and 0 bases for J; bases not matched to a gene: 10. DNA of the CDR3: TGCGCCAGCACCCTATCTAGCGGTCCTAGCACAGATACGCAGTATTTT. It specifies CASTLSSGPSTDTQYF.

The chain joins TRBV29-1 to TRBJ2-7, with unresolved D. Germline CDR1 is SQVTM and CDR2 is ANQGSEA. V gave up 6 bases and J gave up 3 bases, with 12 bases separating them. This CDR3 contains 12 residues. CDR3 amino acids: CSVVEKNYEQYF. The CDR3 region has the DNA TGCAGCGTGGTGGAGAAAAACTACGAGCAGTACTTC.

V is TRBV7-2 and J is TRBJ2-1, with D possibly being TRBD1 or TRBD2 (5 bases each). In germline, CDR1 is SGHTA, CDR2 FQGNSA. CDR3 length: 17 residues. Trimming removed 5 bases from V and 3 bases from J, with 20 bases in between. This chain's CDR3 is CASSLKGSLMIYNEQFF. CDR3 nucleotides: TGTGCCAGCAGCCTCAAGGGGAGTTTAATGATCTACAATGAGCAGTTCTTC.

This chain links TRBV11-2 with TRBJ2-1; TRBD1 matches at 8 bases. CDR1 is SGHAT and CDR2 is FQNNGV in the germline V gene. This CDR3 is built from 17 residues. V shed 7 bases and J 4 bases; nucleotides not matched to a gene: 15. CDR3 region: CASTLTSGTGMYNEQFF. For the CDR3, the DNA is TGTGCCAGCACCCTTACTTCCGGGACAGGAATGTACAATGAGCAGTTCTTC. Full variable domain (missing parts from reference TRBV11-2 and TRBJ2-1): EAGVAQSPRYKIIEKRQSVAFWCNPISGHATLYWYQQILGQGPKLLIQFQNNGVVDDSQLPKDRFSAERLKGVDSTLKIQPAKLEDSAVYLCASTLTSGTGMYNEQFFGPGTRLTVL.

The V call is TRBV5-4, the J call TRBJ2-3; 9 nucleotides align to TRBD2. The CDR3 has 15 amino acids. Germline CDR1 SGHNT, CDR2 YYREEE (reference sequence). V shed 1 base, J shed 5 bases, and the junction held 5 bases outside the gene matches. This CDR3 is CASSLRAGGEDTQYF. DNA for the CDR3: TGTGCCAGCAGCTTGCGAGCGGGAGGAGAAGATACGCAGTATTTT.

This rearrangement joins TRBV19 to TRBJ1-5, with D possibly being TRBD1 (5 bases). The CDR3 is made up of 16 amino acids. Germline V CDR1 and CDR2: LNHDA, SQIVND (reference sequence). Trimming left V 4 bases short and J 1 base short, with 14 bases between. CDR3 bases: TGTGCCAGTAGTAAACTCGGGGCAGAGAGCAATCAGCCCCAGCATTTT. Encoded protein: CASSKLGAESNQPQHF.

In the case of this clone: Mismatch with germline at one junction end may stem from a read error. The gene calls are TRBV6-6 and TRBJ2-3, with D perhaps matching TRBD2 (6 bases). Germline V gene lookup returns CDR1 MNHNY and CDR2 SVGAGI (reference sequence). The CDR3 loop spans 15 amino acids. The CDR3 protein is CASGNGRAGTDAQYF. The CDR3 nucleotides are TGTGCCAGCGGGAACGGGAGAGCCGGCACAGATGCGCAGTATTTT.

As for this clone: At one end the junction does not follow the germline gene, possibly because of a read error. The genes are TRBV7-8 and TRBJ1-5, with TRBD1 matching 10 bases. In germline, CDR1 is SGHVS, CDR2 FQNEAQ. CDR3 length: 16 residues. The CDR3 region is CASSLGRDRGNQPQHF. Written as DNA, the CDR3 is TGTGCCAGCAGCTTAGGGAGGGACAGGGGCAACCAGCCCCAGCATTTT.

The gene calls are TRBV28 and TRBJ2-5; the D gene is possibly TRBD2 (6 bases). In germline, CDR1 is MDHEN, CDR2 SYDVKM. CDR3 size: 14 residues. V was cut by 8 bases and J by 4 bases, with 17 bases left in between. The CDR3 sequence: CASGLAPLGETQYF. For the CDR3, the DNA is TGTGCCAGCGGGCTAGCGCCCCTGGGAGAGACCCAGTACTTC.

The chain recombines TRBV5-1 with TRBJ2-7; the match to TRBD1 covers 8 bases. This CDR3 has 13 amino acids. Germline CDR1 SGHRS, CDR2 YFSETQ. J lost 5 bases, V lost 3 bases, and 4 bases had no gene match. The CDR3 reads CASSYRGWNEQYF. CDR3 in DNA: TGCGCCAGCAGCTACAGGGGGTGGAACGAGCAGTACTTC.

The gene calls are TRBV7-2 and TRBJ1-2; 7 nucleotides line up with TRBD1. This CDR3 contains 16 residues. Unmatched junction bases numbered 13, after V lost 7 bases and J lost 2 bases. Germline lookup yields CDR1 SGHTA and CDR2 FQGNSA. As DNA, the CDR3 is TGTGCCAGCACTCCCCCGGGACAGACGAGGAACTATGGCTACACCTTC. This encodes CASTPPGQTRNYGYTF.

The CDR3 coding sequence is TGTGCCAGCAGCTATCCACTAGCGGGAGGGCCCGATACGCAGTATTTT. Translating gives CASSYPLAGGPDTQYF. The gene calls are TRBV7-9 and TRBJ2-3; 13 nucleotides line up with TRBD2. J gave up 6 bases and V 4 bases, and 7 bases lay outside the gene matches. This CDR3 is 16 amino acids long. Germline assignment: CDR1 SEHNR and CDR2 FQNEAQ (reference sequence).

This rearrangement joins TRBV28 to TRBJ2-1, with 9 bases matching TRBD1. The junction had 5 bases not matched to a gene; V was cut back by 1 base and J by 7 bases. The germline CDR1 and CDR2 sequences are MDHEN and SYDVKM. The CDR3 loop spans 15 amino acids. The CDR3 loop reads CASSLFGQGLNEQFF. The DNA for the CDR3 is TGTGCCAGCAGTTTATTTGGACAGGGGTTAAATGAGCAGTTCTTC. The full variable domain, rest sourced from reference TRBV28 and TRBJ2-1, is DVKVTQSSRYLVKRTGEKVFLECVQDMDHENMFWYRQDPGLGLRLIYFSYDVKMKEKGDIPEGYSVSREKKERFSLILESASTNQTSMYLCASSLFGQGLNEQFFGPGTRLTVL.

For the CDR3, the DNA is TGTGCCAGCAGCTTAGGTCTAGCGTACTACGAGCAGTACTTC. Translating gives CASSLGLAYYEQYF. The chain uses TRBV13 and TRBJ2-7; a possible D gene is TRBD2 (6 bases). Germline assignment: CDR1 PRHDT and CDR2 FYEKMQ (reference sequence). The CDR3 sequence is 14 residues long. Trimming shortened V by 0 bases and J by 3 bases, and 9 bases separated the two germline ends. The full variable domain, in which reference TRBV13 and TRBJ2-7 provide the parts outside the CDR3, is AAGVIQSPRHLIKEKRETATLKCYPIPRHDTVYWYQQGPGQDPQFLISFYEKMQSDKGSIPDRFSAQQFSDYHSELNMSSLELGDSALYFCASSLGLAYYEQYFGPGTRLTVT.